These 29 T cell receptor beta chains were sequenced from one sample in a study of control samples from healthy donors and cancer patients. TCRdb's copy holds only in-frame clones and misses some; the assay was immunoSEQ multiplex PCR. In the table there are 150,000 to 200,000 clones, approximately 92% of which are singletons. The source material was blood. All receptors come from a man aged 18 to 29 in good health.

The chain employs TRBV5-5 and TRBJ2-3; TRBD2 agrees at 7 bases. This CDR3 contains 16 residues. Germline values: CDR1 SGHKS, CDR2 YYEKEE (reference sequence). Losses at the gene ends were 3 bases for V and 1 base for J; bases not matched to a gene: 8. CDR3 bases: TGTGCCAGCAGCTCCCAACGGGGAGGGGGCACAGATACGCAGTATTTT. It encodes CASSSQRGGGTDTQYF. Full variable domain (outside the CDR3, taken from reference TRBV5-5 and TRBJ2-3): DAGVTQSPTHLIKTRGQQVTLRCSPISGHKSVSWYQQVLGQGPQFIFQYYEKEERGRGNFPDRFSARQFPNYSSELNVNALLLGDSALYLCASSSQRGGGTDTQYFGPGTRLTVL.

This clone has only a few counts. The chain recombines TRBV5-1 with TRBJ1-1; D might be TRBD1 (6 bases). Trimming took off 2 bases at V and 4 bases at J, with 9 bases between the two ends. The V gene's germline CDR1 is SGHRS and CDR2 YFSETQ. This CDR3 region has 13 residues. The CDR3 DNA sequence: TGCGCCAGCAGCTTCACAGGGCCCACTGAAGCTTTCTTT. Translation gives CASSFTGPTEAFF.

J is TRBJ1-5 and V is TRBV5-8; possible D gene TRBD1, 6 bases. From germline, CDR1 is SGHTS and CDR2 YDEGEE. The germline V and J ends were trimmed by 4 bases and 0 bases, with 11 bases remaining between them. This CDR3 spans 15 amino acids. The CDR3 sequence is CASSAWTVSNQPQHF. The CDR3 bases are TGTGCCAGCAGCGCCTGGACAGTTAGCAATCAGCCCCAGCATTTT.

This clone has just one count. The chain employs TRBV2 and TRBJ1-5; maybe TRBD1 (6 bases). The germline V and J ends were trimmed by 6 bases and 2 bases, with 14 bases remaining between them. Looked up from germline, CDR1 is SNHLY and CDR2 is FYNNEI. The CDR3 consists of 15 residues. The CDR3 sequence: CASRGLGGGNQPQHF. CDR3 sequence (DNA): TGTGCCAGCAGAGGGTTAGGGGGTGGCAATCAGCCCCAGCATTTT.

The CDR3 spells CAGAGGGLVAWEQYF. In nucleotides, the CDR3 is TGTGCCGGGGCTGGGGGGGGACTGGTGGCCTGGGAGCAGTACTTC. The chain recombines TRBV6-5 with TRBJ2-7; 7 bases map to TRBD2. J gave up 7 bases and V 11 bases, and 20 bases lay outside the gene matches. This CDR3 comprises 15 residues. Germline CDR1 reads MNHEY; CDR2 reads SVGAGI.

The CDR3: CASSRDGSSYNSPLHF. CDR3 bases: TGTGCCAGCAGCAGGGACGGATCCTCCTATAATTCACCCCTCCACTTT. This chain links TRBV2 with TRBJ1-6, with D possibly TRBD1 on 5 matching bases. This CDR3 has 16 residues. Trimming took off 6 bases at V and 0 bases at J, with 12 bases between the two ends. Germline CDR1 and CDR2: SNHLY and FYNNEI. Combining the CDR3 with reference TRBV2 and TRBJ1-6 gives the whole variable domain EPEVTQTPSHQVTQMGQEVILRCVPISNHLYFYWYRQILGQKVEFLVSFYNNEISEKSEIFDDQFSVERPDGSNFTLKIRSTKLEDSAMYFCASSRDGSSYNSPLHFGNGTRLTVT.

About this clone itself: Other DNA sequences of this sample code for an identical CDR3. V usage is TRBV28 and J usage is TRBJ2-1; 7 bases map to TRBD1. V gave up 5 bases and J gave up 4 bases; unmatched junction bases: 5. The CDR3 loop spans 14 amino acids. Germline V gene sequence: CDR1 MDHEN, CDR2 SYDVKM. The CDR3 here is CASSPGTVYNEQFF. CDR3 DNA sequence: TGTGCCAGCAGTCCCGGGACAGTTTACAATGAGCAGTTCTTC.

This chain joins TRBV25-1 and TRBJ1-3; the D is unclear. Trimming removed 2 bases at V and 4 bases at J, with 12 bases between. CDR3 length equals 15 residues. Germline V gene sequence: CDR1 MGHDK, CDR2 SYGVNS. In DNA form, the CDR3 reads TGTGCCAGCAGTGAAGTGGGAACTGAAGGAAACACCATATATTTT. The encoded protein is CASSEVGTEGNTIYF.

The V gene is TRBV2, the J gene TRBJ1-2; 7 bases are shared with TRBD1. The germline V gene has CDR1 SNHLY and CDR2 FYNNEI. The CDR3 length is 14 residues. V trimming: 8 bases; J trimming: 8 bases; junction bases outside the gene matches: 14. The CDR3 DNA follows: TGTGCCAGCCGATTCACGACAGGGACGGAGGGCTACACCTTC. This encodes CASRFTTGTEGYTF.

This chain joins TRBV7-6 and TRBJ2-2, with 9 bases identical to TRBD2. CDR1 is SGHVS, CDR2 FNYEAQ, per germline. CDR3 length: 18 residues. Trimming took 2 bases from V and 1 from J; bases not matched to a gene: 8. The chain's CDR3 is CASSLSLAGLMNTGELFF. The CDR3 DNA follows: TGTGCCAGCAGCTTATCCCTAGCGGGGTTGATGAACACCGGGGAGCTGTTTTTT.

CDR3 protein: CASDLEDTQYF. As DNA, the CDR3 is TGTGCCAGCGATCTGGAAGATACGCAGTATTTT. The chain recombines TRBV27 with TRBJ2-3; no reliable D call. The CDR3 is 11 residues long. V lost 8 bases and J 5 bases, leaving 8 bases between the germline ends. Germline V CDR1 and CDR2: MNHEY, SMNVEV (reference sequence).

The chain employs TRBV4-1 and TRBJ1-4; 7 nucleotides agree with TRBD1. Looked up from germline, CDR1 is MGHRA and CDR2 is YSYEKL. This CDR3 comprises 17 residues. Germline trimming cut 0 bases from V and 3 bases from J; bases unmatched to any gene: 7. The CDR3 here is CASSQEWRQGANEKLFF. Written as DNA, the CDR3 is TGCGCCAGCAGCCAAGAATGGAGACAGGGAGCTAATGAAAAACTGTTTTTT.

The chain joins TRBV7-9 to TRBJ2-7, with D possibly being TRBD1 (6 bases). This CDR3 contains 14 residues. With 2 bases removed from V and 6 bases from J, the gap between germline ends came to 14 bases. The germline V gene encodes CDR1 SEHNR and CDR2 FQNEAQ (reference sequence). The CDR3 loop is CASSLPQGTGEQYF. CDR3 coding DNA: TGTGCCAGCAGCTTACCACAGGGAACGGGCGAGCAGTACTTC.

The chain carries TRBV6-2 or TRBV6-3 and TRBJ2-7; D gene unclear. In germline, CDR1 is MNHEY, CDR2 SVGEGT. With 0 bases removed from V and 6 bases from J, the gap between germline ends came to 9 bases. The CDR3 runs 13 residues. The CDR3 DNA reads as TGTGCCAGCAGTTACTCGAGATTGGGCGAGCAGTACTTC. Translated: CASSYSRLGEQYF.

The J gene is TRBJ2-2, the V gene TRBV29-1; 7 bases fit TRBD1. CDR1 and CDR2 (germline): SQVTM, ANQGSEA. There are 15 residues in the CDR3. Trimming took 4 bases from V and 1 from J; bases not matched to a gene: 6. This chain's CDR3 is CSVGIGGVNTGELFF. The CDR3 DNA is TGCAGCGTTGGTATAGGGGGCGTGAACACCGGGGAGCTGTTTTTT.

This chain uses TRBV5-4 with TRBJ2-1, with TRBD2 identical over 9 bases. Germline trimming cut 0 bases from V and 2 bases from J; bases unmatched to any gene: 6. This CDR3 has 17 amino acids. CDR1 is SGHNT and CDR2 is YYREEE in the germline V gene (reference sequence). The CDR3 sequence is CASSLGTGGGAYNEQFF. CDR3 DNA sequence: TGTGCCAGCAGCTTGGGCACGGGCGGGGGGGCCTACAATGAGCAGTTCTTC.

The V gene is TRBV6-5, the J gene TRBJ2-1; no clear D gene. The V and J ends lost 7 bases and 1 base respectively, with 11 bases between them. The CDR3 runs 14 residues. Germline V gives CDR1 MNHEY, CDR2 SVGAGI. The CDR3 region is CASISLSSYNEQFF. CDR3 sequence (DNA): TGTGCCAGCATTTCTCTATCTTCCTACAATGAGCAGTTCTTC.

The chain combines TRBV4-2 with TRBJ1-5; D is ambiguous. The CDR3 totals 14 residues. Germline V gene data show CDR1 as LGHNA and CDR2 as YNFKEQ. Trimming removed 2 bases at V and 8 bases at J, with 13 bases between. The CDR3 region has the DNA TGTGCCAGCAGCCAAAAAGGGTGGGAGAAGCCCCAGCATTTT. Amino acid sequence: CASSQKGWEKPQHF.

The chain carries TRBV18 and TRBJ1-1; D is uncertain. This CDR3 spans 14 amino acids. Trimming removed 0 bases from V and 7 bases from J, with 12 bases in between. Germline lookup yields CDR1 KGHSH and CDR2 LQKENI. The CDR3 protein is CASSPPVSNLEAFF. CDR3 DNA sequence: TGTGCCAGCTCACCACCGGTGAGTAACCTTGAAGCTTTCTTT.

The gene calls are TRBV9 and TRBJ2-2; D not certain. Looked up from germline, CDR1 is SGDLS and CDR2 is YYNGEE. The CDR3 consists of 13 residues. V was shortened by 0 bases and J by 8 bases, with 8 bases between the two germline ends. The CDR3 DNA reads TGTGCCAGCAGCGTAGGTCCGAAGGGGGAGCTGTTTTTT. Translation: CASSVGPKGELFF. Based on the CDR3 plus reference TRBV9 and TRBJ2-2, the full variable domain is DSGVTQTPKHLITATGQRVTLRCSPRSGDLSVYWYQQSLDQGLQFLIQYYNGEERAKGNILERFSAQQFPDLHSELNLSSLELGDSALYFCASSVGPKGELFFGEGSRLTVL.

The V and J genes are TRBV5-4 and TRBJ2-2; 9 bases map to TRBD1. The CDR3 consists of 15 residues. V gave up 4 bases and J gave up 6 bases; unmatched junction bases: 7. Per the germline V gene, CDR1 is SGHNT and CDR2 is YYREEE (reference sequence). The chain's CDR3 is CASSARDREAGELFF. CDR3 nucleotide sequence: TGTGCCAGCAGCGCCCGGGACAGGGAAGCCGGGGAGCTGTTTTTT.

The chain uses TRBV19 and TRBJ1-2; no clear D gene. This CDR3 is 14 amino acids long. V was trimmed by 4 bases and J by 4 bases, leaving 13 bases between them. Germline V gene sequence: CDR1 LNHDA, CDR2 SQIVND (reference sequence). The CDR3 region is CASSSQERVYGYTF. The CDR3 coding sequence is TGTGCCAGTAGTAGTCAGGAGAGGGTCTATGGCTACACCTTC.

This rearrangement joins TRBV6-1 to TRBJ2-3; D assignment may be TRBD1 or TRBD2 (5 bases each). Trimming removed 2 bases at V and 4 bases at J, with 10 bases between. The CDR3 extends over 14 amino acids. The V gene's germline CDR1 is MNHNS and CDR2 SASEGT. The CDR3 protein is CASSESGTPDTQYF. The DNA for the CDR3 is TGTGCCAGCAGTGAATCGGGGACCCCAGATACGCAGTATTTT.

J is TRBJ2-1 and V is TRBV24-1; 10 nucleotides match TRBD2. Germline V gives CDR1 KGHDR, CDR2 SFDVKD. The CDR3 contains 16 residues. V lost 0 bases and J lost 7; bases outside the gene matches: 5. The CDR3 region is CATSDLPAGGRNEQFF. The DNA of the CDR3 is TGTGCCACCAGTGATTTGCCAGCGGGGGGGAGAAATGAGCAGTTCTTC.

The J gene is TRBJ2-1, the V gene TRBV24-1; TRBD2 agrees at 10 bases. V shed 4 bases, J shed 5 bases, and the junction held 7 bases outside the gene matches. Germline V CDR1 and CDR2: KGHDR, SFDVKD. The CDR3 totals 16 residues. CDR3 bases: TGTGCCACCAGTGACCCCAGCGGGGGGGCCCACAATGAGCAGTTCTTC. Amino acid sequence: CATSDPSGGAHNEQFF.

The rearrangement joins TRBV5-1 to TRBJ2-7; D is possibly TRBD1 or TRBD2 (5 bases each). The germline V gene has CDR1 SGHRS and CDR2 YFSETQ. Trimming cost V 3 bases and J 3 bases, with 10 bases left between them. This CDR3 contains 13 residues. CDR3 sequence (DNA): TGCGCCAGCAGCTCGCCTGGGGGCTACGAGCAGTACTTC. Its protein is CASSSPGGYEQYF.

The rearrangement links TRBV29-1 to TRBJ1-4; no clear D gene. The germline V and J ends were trimmed by 8 bases and 0 bases, with 10 bases remaining between them. CDR1 is SQVTM, CDR2 ANQGSEA, per germline. The CDR3 totals 13 residues. This CDR3 reads CSTSGTTNEKLFF. The CDR3 nucleotides read TGCAGCACCTCCGGGACAACTAATGAAAAACTGTTTTTT.

The V gene is TRBV25-1, the J gene TRBJ1-2, with D tentatively TRBD1 (5 bases). V lost 2 bases, J lost 8 bases, and 12 bases lay in between. The CDR3 loop spans 13 amino acids. Germline V lookup: CDR1 MGHDK, CDR2 SYGVNS. The CDR3 region has the DNA TGTGCCAGCAGTGAACAGGGAGGGTGGGGCTACACCTTC. Its translation is CASSEQGGWGYTF.

The rearrangement joins TRBV9 to TRBJ2-5; 10 bases agree with TRBD2. The CDR3 is made up of 14 amino acids. Unmatched junction bases numbered 6, after V lost 5 bases and J lost 5 bases. The germline V gene encodes CDR1 SGDLS and CDR2 YYNGEE. DNA for the CDR3: TGTGCCAGCAGTCAGCGGGGGGGCGTGGAGACCCAGTACTTC. Its translation: CASSQRGGVETQYF.